The 22 T cell receptor beta chains in this list originate from one sample, sequenced in a study of T cell responses to AZD1222 COVID-19 vaccine. The method was immunoSEQ multiplex PCR; TCRdb's version includes in-frame clones alone and lacks a portion of them. The sample includes 200,000 to 250,000 clones, under 95% of them seen just once. The sequencing used peripheral blood, collected on day 0 of MenACWY control vaccination. These receptors were collected from an adult in good health.

This chain joins TRBV4-3 and TRBJ1-2, with TRBD1 matching over 10 bases. The V and J ends lost 3 bases and 14 bases, in that order; junction bases with no gene match: 12. From germline, CDR1 is LGHNA and CDR2 YSLEER. The CDR3 totals 14 residues. The CDR3 DNA sequence: TGCGCCAGCAGCCATGGGACAGGGGACTTGGTCGGTACCTTC. It yields the protein CASSHGTGDLVGTF.

The rearrangement joins TRBV6-4 to TRBJ2-3, with D possibly being TRBD1 (5 bases). The germline V gene encodes CDR1 MRHNA and CDR2 SNTAGT. Trimming took off 7 bases at V and 4 bases at J, with 18 bases between the two ends. The CDR3 contains 15 residues. The CDR3 reads CASNPPGQRADTQYF. The CDR3 nucleotides are TGTGCCAGCAACCCACCAGGACAACGGGCAGATACGCAGTATTTT.

The chain links TRBV6-5 to TRBJ1-2; D is perhaps TRBD1 (5 bases). V shed 4 bases and J shed 1 base, with 10 bases lying between them. CDR1 is MNHEY and CDR2 is SVGAGI in the germline V gene. This CDR3 is built from 14 residues. CDR3 DNA: TGTGCCAGCAGTTTACAGGCTTTTAACTATGGCTACACCTTC. Its translation is CASSLQAFNYGYTF.

The chain is built from TRBV30 and TRBJ2-5; TRBD1 agrees at 7 bases. V was clipped by 8 bases and J by 5 bases; unmatched bases: 8. This CDR3 region has 12 residues. Germline lookup yields CDR1 GTSNPN and CDR2 SVGIG (reference sequence). CDR3 loop: CAHDRVEETQYF. DNA of the CDR3: TGTGCCCACGACAGGGTTGAGGAGACCCAGTACTTC.

The rearrangement joins TRBV2 to TRBJ2-3; no clear D gene. From germline, CDR1 is SNHLY and CDR2 FYNNEI. The CDR3 consists of 16 residues. The V end was cut by 1 base, the J end by 2 bases, with 13 bases between. The CDR3 is CASSEVWAANTDTQYF. As DNA, the CDR3 is TGTGCCAGCAGTGAAGTGTGGGCAGCCAACACAGATACGCAGTATTTT.

The chain carries TRBV7-9 and TRBJ1-4, with a weak D call TRBD1 (6 bases). Per the germline V gene, CDR1 is SEHNR and CDR2 is FQNEAQ (reference sequence). Trimming removed 0 bases from V and 0 bases from J, with 11 bases in between. The CDR3 has 17 amino acids. The CDR3 DNA sequence: TGTGCCAGCAGCTTAGCGTTAGGGGGGTCAACTAATGAAAAACTGTTTTTT. This translates into CASSLALGGSTNEKLFF. The variable domain in full, completed from reference TRBV7-9 and TRBJ1-4, reads DTGVSQNPRHKITKRGQNVTFRCDPISEHNRLYWYRQTLGQGPEFLTYFQNEAQLEKSRLLSDRFSAERPKGSFSTLEIQRTEQGDSAMYLCASSLALGGSTNEKLFFGSGTQLSVL.

The rearrangement joins TRBV4-1 to TRBJ1-4, with 8 bases lining up with TRBD1. The V gene's germline CDR1 is MGHRA and CDR2 YSYEKL. This CDR3 is built from 17 residues. V lost 3 bases and J lost 2; bases outside the gene matches: 8. The CDR3 DNA is TGCGCCAGCAGCCAGCCCGGACAGGGTTTCACTAATGAAAAACTGTTTTTT. The encoded protein is CASSQPGQGFTNEKLFF.

The chain's CDR3 is CAWTGPGNTIYF. In DNA form, the CDR3 reads TGTGCCTGGACAGGGCCTGGAAACACCATATATTTT. The chain has TRBV30 and TRBJ1-3, with D possibly being TRBD1 (5 bases). The germline V gene has CDR1 GTSNPN and CDR2 SVGIG (reference sequence). Trimming removed 4 bases at V and 2 bases at J, with 6 bases between. CDR3 size: 12 residues.

The rearrangement joins TRBV7-2 to TRBJ1-3; D is unclear. Trimming removed 2 bases at V and 0 bases at J, with 2 bases between. Germline V lookup: CDR1 SGHTA, CDR2 FQGNSA. CDR3 size: 13 residues. Here the CDR3 reads CASSLSSGNTIYF. In DNA form, the CDR3 reads TGTGCCAGCAGCTTATCCTCTGGAAACACCATATATTTT.

V is TRBV6-4 and J is TRBJ1-4; TRBD1 is a possible D gene (6 bases). The CDR3 covers 13 residues. Germline-derived CDR1 and CDR2 are MRHNA and SNTAGT. V shed 6 bases and J shed 5 bases, with 10 bases lying between them. The CDR3 loop reads CASSRGQNEKLFF. The CDR3 DNA reads as TGTGCCAGCAGCCGGGGGCAGAATGAAAAACTGTTTTTT.

The chain employs TRBV25-1 and TRBJ1-2; tentative D call: TRBD1 (5 bases). Germline-derived CDR1 and CDR2 are MGHDK and SYGVNS. Trimming shortened V by 5 bases and J by 4 bases, and 8 bases separated the two germline ends. The CDR3 contains 12 residues. CDR3 in amino acids: CASSRQSYGYTF. The CDR3 nucleotides read TGTGCCAGCAGTAGACAGTCCTATGGCTACACCTTC.

V gene TRBV6-5 combines with J gene TRBJ1-2; 7 bases align to TRBD1. This CDR3 region has 15 residues. Trimming took 0 bases from V and 2 from J; bases not matched to a gene: 3. Germline-derived CDR1 and CDR2 are MNHEY and SVGAGI. The CDR3 here is CASSYSTGVNYGYTF. As DNA, the CDR3 is TGTGCCAGCAGTTACTCAACAGGGGTGAACTATGGCTACACCTTC.

V usage is TRBV2 and J usage is TRBJ2-7; unclear D gene. Trimming shortened V by 1 base and J by 4 bases, and 14 bases separated the two germline ends. The CDR3 extends over 15 amino acids. In germline, CDR1 is SNHLY, CDR2 FYNNEI. CDR3 in DNA: TGTGCCAGCAGTGAAGGGGGTCTACACGCGTACGAGCAGTACTTC. Translated: CASSEGGLHAYEQYF. The complete variable domain, with remaining parts taken from reference TRBV2 and TRBJ2-7, reads EPEVTQTPSHQVTQMGQEVILRCVPISNHLYFYWYRQILGQKVEFLVSFYNNEISEKSEIFDDQFSVERPDGSNFTLKIRSTKLEDSAMYFCASSEGGLHAYEQYFGPGTRLTVT.

V is TRBV19 and J is TRBJ1-6, with 7 bases fitting TRBD1. Trimming took 6 bases from V and 0 from J; bases not matched to a gene: 2. This CDR3 is built from 15 residues. From germline, CDR1 is LNHDA and CDR2 SQIVND (reference sequence). The CDR3 region is CASRDRSSYNSPLHF. The DNA of the CDR3 is TGTGCCAGTAGGGACAGGAGCTCCTATAATTCACCCCTCCACTTT.

This clone was counted between two and nine times. This rearrangement joins TRBV13 to TRBJ1-4, with 7 bases matching TRBD1. Per germline, CDR1 PRHDT and CDR2 FYEKMQ (reference sequence). J lost 4 bases, V lost 5 bases, and 7 bases had no gene match. The CDR3 runs to 15 residues. CDR3 sequence reads: CASSPRTGFNEKLFF. DNA for the CDR3: TGTGCCAGCAGCCCCCGGACAGGCTTTAATGAAAAACTGTTTTTT.

V and J are TRBV6-5 and TRBJ1-1; 9 bases agree with TRBD1. CDR1 and CDR2 (germline): MNHEY, SVGAGI. Trimming removed 2 bases from V and 3 bases from J; junction bases left unmatched: 1. The CDR3 runs 14 residues. This chain's CDR3 is CASSYRDRDTEAFF. For the CDR3, the DNA is TGTGCCAGCAGTTACCGGGACAGGGACACTGAAGCTTTCTTT.

This rearrangement joins TRBV7-3 to TRBJ2-1; 8 positions agree with TRBD2. CDR1 and CDR2 from the germline V gene are SGHTA and FQGTGA. This CDR3 has 15 amino acids. V was clipped by 5 bases and J by 7 bases; unmatched bases: 10. The CDR3 DNA reads as TGTGCCAGCAGCCCGGGACTAGTAGGATCAAATGAGCAGTTCTTC. This encodes CASSPGLVGSNEQFF. The full variable domain, with the rest looked up from reference TRBV7-3 and TRBJ2-1, is GAGVSQTPSNKVTEKGKYVELRCDPISGHTALYWYRQSLGQGPEFLIYFQGTGAADDSGLPNDRFFAVRPEGSVSTLKIQRTERGDSAVYLCASSPGLVGSNEQFFGPGTRLTVL.

V usage is TRBV3-1 (or the pseudogene TRBV3-2) and J usage is TRBJ1-5, with a tentative D call TRBD1 (5 bases). The germline V gene has CDR1 LGHDT and CDR2 YNNKEL (reference sequence). The CDR3 length is 14 residues. Deletions cut 4 bases from V and 3 bases from J, with 10 bases between. The CDR3 DNA follows: TGTGCCAGCAGCCCGGGACTGCACAATCAGCCCCAGCATTTT. This sequence encodes CASSPGLHNQPQHF.

The rearrangement uses TRBV30 and TRBJ1-1; a weak D match, TRBD1 (5 bases). V was shortened by 4 bases and J by 6 bases, with 15 bases between the two germline ends. The V gene's germline CDR1 is GTSNPN and CDR2 SVGIG (reference sequence). The CDR3 length is 13 residues. The CDR3 is CAWTRAGGSEAFF. CDR3 DNA: TGTGCCTGGACCAGAGCGGGGGGTTCTGAAGCTTTCTTT.

CDR3 residues: CASSPLGLDGEQYF. CDR3 nucleotide sequence: TGTGCCAGCTCACCGCTGGGGCTTGACGGCGAGCAGTACTTC. The chain has TRBV18 and TRBJ2-7; D is perhaps TRBD1 (5 bases). Trimming cost V 3 bases and J 6 bases, with 15 bases left between them. The germline V gene encodes CDR1 KGHSH and CDR2 LQKENI. CDR3 size: 14 residues.

This chain connects TRBV6-5 to TRBJ2-7; TRBD1 aligns across 11 bases. Germline V gene lookup returns CDR1 MNHEY and CDR2 SVGAGI. The CDR3 runs 15 residues. The trim removed 2 bases at V and 4 bases at J, leaving 4 bases unmatched. CDR3 sequence: CASSYRDRGLYEQYF. The CDR3 nucleotides are TGTGCCAGCAGTTACCGGGACAGGGGGTTGTACGAGCAGTACTTC.

This clone was detected once. CDR3 sequence (DNA): TGTGCCAGCAGTCTTGTCACAGGGAACACTGAAGCTTTCTTT. This gives the protein CASSLVTGNTEAFF. The gene calls are TRBV6-5 and TRBJ1-1, with D perhaps TRBD1 (5 bases). Trimming took 5 bases from V and 1 from J, leaving 11 bases between them. The CDR3 contains 14 residues. Germline CDR1 and CDR2: MNHEY and SVGAGI.